The 23 T cell receptor beta chains below all came from one sample that was sequenced in a study of blood T cells in healthy people across ages. Together with a sample-barcoded 5' primer, a J-beta primer mix was included in a second PCR lasting about 6 to 11 cycles. TCRdb itself ran the 5' RACE reads through MiXCR, one entry per CDR3 protein. Of roughly 730,000 distinct CDR3 sequences in the sample, around three fifths were seen once. What was sequenced was blood. The receptor source for this set is a man aged 40-50 years in good health.

The chain's CDR3 is CASSLERQGHHTF. The CDR3 DNA sequence: TGTGCCAGCAGCTTAGAGAGACAGGGCCATCACACCTTC. The chain combines TRBV7-2 with TRBJ1-2; 7 positions match TRBD1. J was trimmed by 12 bases and V by 1 base; bases with no gene match: 8. CDR3 length: 13 residues. Germline CDR1 is SGHTA and CDR2 is FQGNSA.

Remarks on this clonotype: At one of its ends the junction is not consistent with the germline gene, which may arise from a read error. The chain is built from TRBV2 and TRBJ1-1, with D perhaps matching TRBD1 (5 bases). Germline V gene lookup returns CDR1 SNHLY and CDR2 FYNNEI. This CDR3 has 15 amino acids. CDR3: CASSEKIDRNTDAFF. As DNA, the CDR3 is TGTGCCAGCAGTGAAAAAATTGACAGAAACACTGACGCTTTCTTT.

The rearrangement links TRBV5-4 to TRBJ2-2; maybe TRBD2 (5 bases). Deletions cut 4 bases from V and 3 bases from J, with 10 bases between. Germline CDR1 reads SGHNT; CDR2 reads YYREEE (reference sequence). This CDR3 has 14 amino acids. Here the CDR3 reads CASSQEAHTGELFF. The CDR3 bases are TGTGCCAGCAGCCAGGAGGCCCACACCGGGGAGCTGTTTTTT.

Only one count was recorded for this clonotype. The V and J genes are TRBV20-1 and TRBJ2-6; D gene uncertain. The V end was cut by 3 bases, the J end by 0 bases, with 12 bases between. The CDR3 runs 16 residues. Germline V gives CDR1 DFQATT, CDR2 SNEGSKA (reference sequence). CDR3 bases: TGCAGTGCTAGTAGGGCCCTCAACTCTGGGGCCAACGTCCTGACTTTC. Protein: CSASRALNSGANVLTF.

Comment on this clonotype: An end of the junction differs from the germline gene, which may be a read error. The chain recombines TRBV7-2 with TRBJ2-3; unclear D gene. The V gene's germline CDR1 is SGHTA and CDR2 FQGNSA. This CDR3 has 16 amino acids. DNA of the CDR3: TGTGCCAGCAGCTCCGTCTCGGCCTCAAGCACAGATGCGCAGTATTTT. Protein sequence: CASSSVSASSTDAQYF.

This clonotype was recorded a few times. The J gene is TRBJ2-7, the V gene TRBV3-1, with a possible D match to TRBD2 (5 bases). There are 19 residues in the CDR3. Germline V gene sequence: CDR1 LGHDT, CDR2 YNNKEL (reference sequence). The V end was cut by 1 base, the J end by 1 base, with 23 bases between. The CDR3 loop is CASSQGSRARGLVSYEQYF. The CDR3 coding sequence is TGTGCCAGCAGCCAAGGATCTCGTGCGAGAGGGCTTGTGTCCTACGAGCAGTACTTC.

The chain carries TRBV4-1 and TRBJ2-7; tentative D call: TRBD2 (5 bases). Trimming cost V 2 bases and J 7 bases, with 21 bases left between them. CDR3 length: 16 residues. Germline assignment: CDR1 MGHRA and CDR2 YSYEKL. The CDR3 loop is CASSQPRDLSYNEQYF. CDR3 sequence (DNA): TGCGCCAGCAGCCAACCCCGGGATCTCTCCTACAATGAGCAGTACTTC.

This rearrangement joins TRBV14 to TRBJ1-2, with no clear D. Germline lookup yields CDR1 SGHDN and CDR2 FVKESK. Trimming pared 0 bases from V and 8 bases from J, leaving 13 bases between. This CDR3 is 14 amino acids long. The CDR3, as DNA: TGTGCCAGCAGCCAAGATTCAGCCAGGAGGGGCTACACCTTC. It encodes CASSQDSARRGYTF. Together with reference TRBV14 and TRBJ1-2, the CDR3 gives the full variable domain: EAGVTQFPSHSVIEKGQTVTLRCDPISGHDNLYWYRRVMGKEIKFLLHFVKESKQDESGMPNNRFLAERTGGTYSTLKVQPAELEDSGVYFCASSQDSARRGYTFGSGTRLTVV.

The chain has TRBV28 and TRBJ2-3, with D perhaps matching TRBD1 (6 bases). CDR3 length: 16 amino acids. Germline assignment: CDR1 MDHEN and CDR2 SYDVKM. V gave up 5 bases and J gave up 1 base, with 16 bases separating them. CDR3 sequence: CASSRPGATGTDTQYF. The CDR3 DNA follows: TGTGCCAGCAGTCGACCAGGGGCGACAGGCACAGATACGCAGTATTTT.

Only a few counts were recorded for this clonotype. The chain joins TRBV5-1 to TRBJ2-5; a possible D gene is TRBD1 (7 bases). Germline CDR1 SGHRS, CDR2 YFSETQ. The CDR3 spans 14 residues. Trimming removed 4 bases from V and 2 bases from J, with 12 bases in between. CDR3 nucleotide sequence: TGCGCCAGCAGCGGCGGGACAGTTCAAGAGACCCAGTACTTC. It yields the protein CASSGGTVQETQYF.

This clonotype was observed a handful of times. This chain links TRBV9 with TRBJ1-4; TRBD1 is a possible D gene (5 bases). Trimming shortened V by 6 bases and J by 0 bases, and 15 bases separated the two germline ends. The CDR3 contains 16 residues. Per germline, CDR1 SGDLS and CDR2 YYNGEE. The CDR3 protein is CASNPSTDTTNEKLFF. DNA of the CDR3: TGTGCCAGCAACCCCTCGACGGACACAACTAATGAAAAACTGTTTTTT.

This clonotype has only a few counts. CDR3 residues: CASSIPPLAGSTDTQYF. CDR3 bases: TGTGCCAGCAGCATACCCCCACTAGCGGGGAGCACAGATACGCAGTATTTT. The chain carries TRBV7-2 and TRBJ2-3, with 10 bases identical to TRBD2. CDR3 size: 17 residues. Germline V gives CDR1 SGHTA, CDR2 FQGNSA. J was trimmed by 0 bases and V by 5 bases; bases with no gene match: 8.

The J gene is TRBJ1-4, the V gene TRBV14, with TRBD1 matching 8 bases. The CDR3 length is 15 residues. Per germline, CDR1 SGHDN and CDR2 FVKESK. With V trimmed by 3 bases and J by 2 bases, 2 bases remained unmatched. The CDR3 DNA reads as TGTGCCAGCAGCCAGAGACAGGGGACTAATGAAAAACTGTTTTTT. It yields the protein CASSQRQGTNEKLFF. The entire variable domain, with the rest obtained from reference TRBV14 and TRBJ1-4, is as follows: EAGVTQFPSHSVIEKGQTVTLRCDPISGHDNLYWYRRVMGKEIKFLLHFVKESKQDESGMPNNRFLAERTGGTYSTLKVQPAELEDSGVYFCASSQRQGTNEKLFFGSGTQLSVL.

The rearrangement joins TRBV27 to TRBJ1-1, with D unresolved. This CDR3 comprises 13 residues. Germline V gene lookup returns CDR1 MNHEY and CDR2 SMNVEV (reference sequence). V lost 0 bases and J 3 bases, leaving 5 bases between the germline ends. CDR3 nucleotide sequence: TGTGCCAGCAGTTTATCGGTGGACACTGAAGCTTTCTTT. Protein product: CASSLSVDTEAFF.

In regard to this clonotype: The germline gene is not matched at one end of the junction; a read error may be the cause. This sequence joins TRBV5-1 and TRBJ2-3; D call uncertain. The CDR3 consists of 12 residues. CDR1 SGHRS and CDR2 YFSETQ come from the germline V gene. The CDR3 DNA sequence: TGCGCCAGCAGTGATACAACAGAGACGCAGTATTTT. Protein sequence: CASSDTTETQYF.

The chain couples TRBV7-8 to TRBJ2-4, with D uncertain. The assigned J gene may be wrong: the sequence end matches TRBJ2-7 better. Germline CDR1 and CDR2: SGHVS and FQNEAQ. The CDR3 spans 15 residues. Here the CDR3 reads CASSLVSVGQYEQYF. The CDR3 DNA reads as TGTGCCAGCAGCTTAGTGTCAGTAGGCCAGTACGAGCAGTACTTC.

This chain joins TRBV7-9 and TRBJ1-2, with no clear D. Germline-derived CDR1 and CDR2 are SEHNR and FQNEAQ (reference sequence). CDR3 length: 10 residues. V was trimmed by 4 bases and J by 8 bases, leaving 5 bases between them. The CDR3 reads CASSSGGYTF. CDR3 in DNA: TGTGCCAGCAGCTCCGGCGGCTACACCTTC.

This clonotype showed up many times. The gene calls are TRBV29-1 and TRBJ2-4; a possible D gene is TRBD1 (5 bases). The germline V gene encodes CDR1 SQVTM and CDR2 ANQGSEA. V dropped 2 bases and J dropped 7 bases, with 12 bases sitting between them. The CDR3 totals 13 residues. The CDR3 spells CSVEKGPANIQYF. CDR3 bases: TGCAGCGTTGAAAAGGGGCCCGCGAACATTCAGTACTTC.

This chain uses TRBV29-1 with TRBJ2-6, with a possible D match to TRBD1 (5 bases). Germline V gene sequence: CDR1 SQVTM, CDR2 ANQGSEA. CDR3 size: 17 residues. V lost 4 bases, J lost 0 bases, and 16 bases lay in between. CDR3 nucleotides: TGCAGCGTTGGGCTGCTGACAGACAACTCTGGGGCCAACGTCCTGACTTTC. It specifies CSVGLLTDNSGANVLTF.

The chain recombines TRBV7-9 with TRBJ2-7; the D is unclear. TRBJ2-5 explains the end of the DNA better; the J call may be wrong. CDR1 SEHNR and CDR2 FQNEAQ come from the germline V gene (reference sequence). This CDR3 contains 14 residues. CDR3 residues: CASSPDLGRETQYF. The CDR3 DNA reads as TGTGCCAGCAGCCCCGACCTAGGGCGAGAGACCCAGTACTTC.

The chain employs TRBV3-1 and TRBJ2-3, with 13 positions matching TRBD2. The CDR3 sequence is 16 residues long. Germline V lookup: CDR1 LGHDT, CDR2 YNNKEL (reference sequence). After removal of 4 bases from V and 7 bases from J, the junction contained 8 bases not matched to a gene. The DNA of the CDR3 is TGTGCCAGCAGCCGCCAGACTAGCGGGGGGCGGAATACGCAGTATTTT. This sequence encodes CASSRQTSGGRNTQYF.

This clonotype was counted once. CDR3 amino acids: CSARDPLAGHTGELFF. In DNA form, the CDR3 reads TGCAGTGCTAGAGACCCTCTAGCGGGCCACACCGGGGAGCTGTTTTTT. This chain links TRBV20-1 with TRBJ2-2; TRBD2 matches at 8 bases. CDR3 length: 16 residues. The V segment lost 0 bases and the J segment 3 bases; nucleotides outside the gene matches: 6. CDR1 DFQATT and CDR2 SNEGSKA come from the germline V gene (reference sequence).

This clonotype was counted between two and nine times. The rearrangement joins TRBV28 to TRBJ2-2; 10 nucleotides match TRBD1. Germline loops: CDR1 MDHEN, CDR2 SYDVKM. The CDR3 spans 16 residues. The trim removed 3 bases at V and 9 bases at J, leaving 10 bases unmatched. The CDR3 DNA sequence: TGTGCCAGCAGTTTTAGGACAGGGGGTTTCGTCAGGGAGCTGTTTTTT. Its protein product is CASSFRTGGFVRELFF.